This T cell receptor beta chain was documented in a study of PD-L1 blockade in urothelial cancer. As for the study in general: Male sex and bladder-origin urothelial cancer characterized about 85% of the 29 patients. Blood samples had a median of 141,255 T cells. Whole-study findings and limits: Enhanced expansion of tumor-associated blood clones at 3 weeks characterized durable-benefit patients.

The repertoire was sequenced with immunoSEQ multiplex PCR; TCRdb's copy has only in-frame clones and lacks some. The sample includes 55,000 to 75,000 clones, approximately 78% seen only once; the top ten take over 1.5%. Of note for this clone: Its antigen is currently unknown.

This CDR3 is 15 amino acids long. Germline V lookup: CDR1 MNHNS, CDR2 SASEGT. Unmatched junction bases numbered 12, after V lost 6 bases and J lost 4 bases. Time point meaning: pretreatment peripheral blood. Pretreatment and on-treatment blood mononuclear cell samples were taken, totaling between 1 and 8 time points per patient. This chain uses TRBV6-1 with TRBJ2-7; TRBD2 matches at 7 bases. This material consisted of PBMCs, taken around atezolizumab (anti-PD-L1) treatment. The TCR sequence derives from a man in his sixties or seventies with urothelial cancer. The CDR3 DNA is TGTGCCAGCAGCCCTACCCGGACTAGATTATACGAGCAGTACTTC. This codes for CASSPTRTRLYEQYF.